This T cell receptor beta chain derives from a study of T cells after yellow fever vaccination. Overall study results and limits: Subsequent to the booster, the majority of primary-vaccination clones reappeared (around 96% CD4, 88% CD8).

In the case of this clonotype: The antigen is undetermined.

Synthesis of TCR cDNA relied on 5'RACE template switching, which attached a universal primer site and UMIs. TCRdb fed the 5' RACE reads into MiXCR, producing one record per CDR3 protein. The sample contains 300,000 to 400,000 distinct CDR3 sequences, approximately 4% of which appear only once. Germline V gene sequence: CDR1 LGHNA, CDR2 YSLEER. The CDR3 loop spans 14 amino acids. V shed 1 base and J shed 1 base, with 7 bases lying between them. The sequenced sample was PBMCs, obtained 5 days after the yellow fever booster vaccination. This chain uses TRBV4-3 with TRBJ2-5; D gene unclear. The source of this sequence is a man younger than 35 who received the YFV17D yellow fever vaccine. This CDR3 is CASSQGLSQETQYF. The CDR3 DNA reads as TGCGCCAGCAGCCAAGGACTCAGCCAAGAGACCCAGTACTTC.